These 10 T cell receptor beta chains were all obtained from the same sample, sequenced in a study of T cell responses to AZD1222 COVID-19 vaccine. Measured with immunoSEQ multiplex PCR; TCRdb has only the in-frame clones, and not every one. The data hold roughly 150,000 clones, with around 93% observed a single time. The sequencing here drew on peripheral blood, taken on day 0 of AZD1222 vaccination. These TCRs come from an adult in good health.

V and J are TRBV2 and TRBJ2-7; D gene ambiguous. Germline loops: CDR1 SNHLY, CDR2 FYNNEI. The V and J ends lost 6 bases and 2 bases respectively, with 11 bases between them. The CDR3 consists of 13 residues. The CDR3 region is CASSQPLAYEQYF. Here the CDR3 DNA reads TGTGCCAGCAGCCAGCCACTTGCCTACGAGCAGTACTTC.

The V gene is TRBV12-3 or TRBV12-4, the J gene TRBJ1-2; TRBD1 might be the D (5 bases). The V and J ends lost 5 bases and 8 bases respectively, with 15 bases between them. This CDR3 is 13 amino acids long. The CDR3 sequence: CASSPGTSSGYTF. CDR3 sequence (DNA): TGTGCCAGCAGTCCCGGGACCTCGTCCGGCTACACCTTC.

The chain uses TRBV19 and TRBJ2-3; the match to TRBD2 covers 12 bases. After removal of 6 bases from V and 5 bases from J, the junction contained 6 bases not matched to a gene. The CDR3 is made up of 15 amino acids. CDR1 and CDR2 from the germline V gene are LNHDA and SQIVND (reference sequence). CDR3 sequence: CASSPTSGGGDTQYF. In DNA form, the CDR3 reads TGTGCCAGTAGCCCGACTAGCGGGGGTGGAGATACGCAGTATTTT.

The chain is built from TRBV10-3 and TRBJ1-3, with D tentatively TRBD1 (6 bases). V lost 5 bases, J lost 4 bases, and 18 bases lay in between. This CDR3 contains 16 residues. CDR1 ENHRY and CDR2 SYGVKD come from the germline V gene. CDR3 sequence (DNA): TGTGCCATCAGTCCAGGAACAGGGCTGGGGGGAAACACCATATATTTT. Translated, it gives CAISPGTGLGGNTIYF.

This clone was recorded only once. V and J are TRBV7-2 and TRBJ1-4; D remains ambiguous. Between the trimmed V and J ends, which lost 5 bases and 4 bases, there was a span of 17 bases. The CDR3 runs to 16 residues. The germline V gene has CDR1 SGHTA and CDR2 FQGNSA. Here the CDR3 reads CASSPLTGVLNEKLFF. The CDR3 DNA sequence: TGTGCCAGCAGCCCCCTCACCGGGGTTCTTAATGAAAAACTGTTTTTT.

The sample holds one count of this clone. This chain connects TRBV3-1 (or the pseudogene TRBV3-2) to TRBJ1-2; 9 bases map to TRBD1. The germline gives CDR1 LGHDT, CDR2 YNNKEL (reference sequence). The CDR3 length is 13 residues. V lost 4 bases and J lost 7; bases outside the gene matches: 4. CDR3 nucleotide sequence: TGTGCCAGCAGCCCGGGACAGGGTAGTGGCTACACCTTC. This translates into CASSPGQGSGYTF.

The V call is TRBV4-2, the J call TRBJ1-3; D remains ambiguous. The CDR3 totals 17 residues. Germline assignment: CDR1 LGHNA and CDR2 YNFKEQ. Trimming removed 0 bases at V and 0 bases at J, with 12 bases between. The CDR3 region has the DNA TGTGCCAGCAGCCAAGAGGGTTCGGGGAGCTCTGGAAACACCATATATTTT. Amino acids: CASSQEGSGSSGNTIYF.

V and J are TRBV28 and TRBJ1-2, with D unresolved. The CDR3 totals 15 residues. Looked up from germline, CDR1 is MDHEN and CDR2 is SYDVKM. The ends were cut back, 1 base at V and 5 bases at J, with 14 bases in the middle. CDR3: CASSLFQVKRYGYTF. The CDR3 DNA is TGTGCCAGCAGTTTATTTCAGGTTAAGAGGTATGGCTACACCTTC.

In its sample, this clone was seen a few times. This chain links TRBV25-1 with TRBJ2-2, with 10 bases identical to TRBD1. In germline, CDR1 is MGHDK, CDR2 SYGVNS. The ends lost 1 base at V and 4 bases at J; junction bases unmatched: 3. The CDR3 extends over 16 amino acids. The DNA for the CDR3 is TGTGCCAGCAGTGAATCCGGGACAGGGGCCACCGGGGAGCTGTTTTTT. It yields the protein CASSESGTGATGELFF.

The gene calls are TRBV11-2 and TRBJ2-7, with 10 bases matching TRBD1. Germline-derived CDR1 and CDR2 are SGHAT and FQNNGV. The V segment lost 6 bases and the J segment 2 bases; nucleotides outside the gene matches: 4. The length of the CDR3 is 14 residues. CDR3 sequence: CASRRTGGTYEQYF. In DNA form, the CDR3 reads TGTGCCAGCAGAAGGACAGGGGGAACCTACGAGCAGTACTTC.